The next 30 T cell receptor beta chains were all read from a single sample in a study of T cells in Graves' hyperthyroidism and ophthalmopathy. Authors of the study amplified TCR beta CDR3 regions from RNA transcripts. RT-PCR in the first round (using the HTBI primer set) targeted the TCR CDR3. TCRdb re-analysed the multiplex PCR reads in MiXCR, keeping a single row per CDR3 protein. Among approximately 600,000 distinct CDR3 sequences listed, around 20% were seen once. Sample: blood. The source is a man aged 25-40 years with Graves' ophthalmopathy.

V usage is TRBV28 and J usage is TRBJ2-7; the D is unclear. CDR3 length: 15 amino acids. Germline assignment: CDR1 MDHEN and CDR2 SYDVKM. Trimming stripped 5 bases from V and 0 bases from J, with 14 bases between. The CDR3 coding sequence is TGTGCCAGCAGTAGAAGACTGACGAGCTCCTACGAGCAGTACTTC. It yields the protein CASSRRLTSSYEQYF. Full variable domain (missing parts from reference TRBV28 and TRBJ2-7): DVKVTQSSRYLVKRTGEKVFLECVQDMDHENMFWYRQDPGLGLRLIYFSYDVKMKEKGDIPEGYSVSREKKERFSLILESASTNQTSMYLCASSRRLTSSYEQYFGPGTRLTVT.

This clonotype was counted a few times. The rearrangement links TRBV7-9 to TRBJ2-1; 10 nucleotides match TRBD1. The J segment lost 9 bases and the V segment lost 6 bases, leaving 8 bases of the junction unmatched. The CDR3 totals 14 residues. The germline V gene encodes CDR1 SEHNR and CDR2 FQNEAQ (reference sequence). This chain's CDR3 is CASRGQGITLEQFF. The CDR3 region has the DNA TGTGCCAGCAGGGGACAGGGGATAACCCTTGAGCAGTTCTTC.

The chain recombines TRBV20-1 with TRBJ2-5; 8 bases are shared with TRBD1. The DNA end is more similar to TRBJ2-1, so the J call may be wrong. This CDR3 region has 15 residues. In germline, CDR1 is DFQATT, CDR2 SNEGSKA (reference sequence). The CDR3 DNA reads as TGCAGTGCTAGACCCCCCGGGACAGGCCGGGAGACCCAGTTCTTC. This encodes CSARPPGTGRETQFF.

The rearrangement uses TRBV7-3 and TRBJ2-1, with D possibly TRBD1 on 7 matching bases. The CDR3 spans 15 residues. Germline-derived CDR1 and CDR2 are SGHTA and FQGTGA. The V gene lost 2 bases and the J gene lost 3 bases, with 11 bases spanning the gap. Here the CDR3 reads CASSLQGGIYNEQFF. Written as DNA, the CDR3 is TGTGCCAGCAGCTTACAGGGGGGAATCTACAATGAGCAGTTCTTC.

This clonotype was recorded at least ten times. The chain employs TRBV7-9 and TRBJ1-1; D unresolved. V shed 5 bases and J shed 8 bases, with 12 bases lying between them. CDR1 SEHNR and CDR2 FQNEAQ come from the germline V gene (reference sequence). CDR3 length: 12 amino acids. The CDR3 protein is CASSPKALEAFF. DNA of the CDR3: TGTGCCAGCAGCCCTAAGGCACTGGAAGCTTTCTTT.

The J gene is TRBJ2-1, the V gene TRBV11-2; 7 nucleotides agree with TRBD1. The CDR3 loop spans 15 amino acids. Germline trimming cut 5 bases from V and 2 bases from J; bases unmatched to any gene: 6. Per germline, CDR1 SGHAT and CDR2 FQNNGV. The CDR3 bases are TGTGCCAGCAGCCCTCGGGACAGTCCCTACAATGAGCAGTTCTTC. Protein sequence: CASSPRDSPYNEQFF.

This clonotype has more than one count but fewer than ten. The chain has TRBV27 and TRBJ2-1; TRBD2 matches at 11 bases. The length of the CDR3 is 16 residues. V trimming: 5 bases; J trimming: 8 bases; junction bases outside the gene matches: 11. Germline assignment: CDR1 MNHEY and CDR2 SMNVEV (reference sequence). CDR3 nucleotide sequence: TGTGCCAGCAGTGAATTGGTAGCGGGAGGGCCGGATGAGCAGTTCTTC. Translated, it gives CASSELVAGGPDEQFF.

CDR3 in DNA: TGTGCCACCAGCAGATCTTCTAGCGGGAGGGCAGATACGCAGTATTTT. It codes for CATSRSSSGRADTQYF. The gene calls are TRBV15 and TRBJ2-3; 12 bases line up with TRBD2. The trim removed 2 bases at V and 4 bases at J, leaving 4 bases unmatched. From germline, CDR1 is LNHNV and CDR2 YYDKDF (reference sequence). The CDR3 is 16 residues long.

This clonotype was detected ten times or more. The chain joins TRBV30 to TRBJ2-7; 9 bases fit TRBD1. The CDR3 totals 14 residues. The V segment lost 2 bases and the J segment 1 base; nucleotides outside the gene matches: 3. Germline CDR1 is GTSNPN and CDR2 is SVGIG (reference sequence). The CDR3 DNA follows: TGTGCCTGGAGTTTTGACAGGGGGTCCTACGAGCAGTACTTC. Translated, it gives CAWSFDRGSYEQYF. Variable domain in full (rest from reference TRBV30 and TRBJ2-7): SQTIHQWPATLVQPVGSPLSLECTVEGTSNPNLYWYRQAAGRGLQLLFYSVGIGQISSEVPQNLSASRPQDRQFILSSKKLLLSDSGFYLCAWSFDRGSYEQYFGPGTRLTVT.

The chain links TRBV11-2 to TRBJ2-1; D is undetermined. The germline V gene encodes CDR1 SGHAT and CDR2 FQNNGV. The CDR3 has 13 amino acids. V lost 5 bases and J lost 10, with 15 bases in between. The CDR3 coding sequence is TGTGCCAGCAGCCTGAGCTCCGTAGGGGAGCAGTTCTTC. Encoded protein: CASSLSSVGEQFF.

In this sample, this clonotype turned up a few times. This clone may be a read error of a much larger clone one base away. This chain joins TRBV7-2 and TRBJ2-1, with D unclear. The CDR3 runs to 16 residues. Germline CDR1 is SGHTA and CDR2 is FQGNSA. V lost 2 bases, J lost 0 bases, and 11 bases lay in between. CDR3 loop: CASSLLVLSSYNEQFF. In nucleotides, the CDR3 is TGTGCCAGCAGCTTACTGGTGCTGAGCTCCTACAATGAGCAGTTCTTC.

This clonotype was found many times. The chain links TRBV20-1 to TRBJ1-5, with a possible D match to TRBD1 (6 bases). The germline V gene has CDR1 DFQATT and CDR2 SNEGSKA (reference sequence). Deletions cut 6 bases from V and 4 bases from J, with 16 bases between. The CDR3 runs to 14 residues. CDR3 coding DNA: TGCAGTGCCCCCCGCTTAACAGGGAATCAGCCCCAGCATTTT. Amino acid sequence: CSAPRLTGNQPQHF.

This clonotype was counted a few times. CDR3 bases: TGTGCCAGCAGTGCCTCAACAGGGGGCAGCTATGGCTACACCTTC. Translating it yields CASSASTGGSYGYTF. The rearrangement links TRBV2 to TRBJ1-2, with 9 bases that match TRBD1. Trimming at V came to 4 bases and at J to 4 bases, leaving 7 bases not matched to a gene. The CDR3 extends over 15 amino acids. Germline values: CDR1 SNHLY, CDR2 FYNNEI.

The V and J genes are TRBV20-1 and TRBJ2-3; 8 positions match TRBD2. Germline V gene sequence: CDR1 DFQATT, CDR2 SNEGSKA (reference sequence). This CDR3 is built from 15 residues. V lost 5 bases to trimming and J lost 0 bases; unmatched junction nucleotides: 7. CDR3 in amino acids: CSAQASGPSTDTQYF. DNA of the CDR3: TGCAGTGCTCAAGCTAGCGGGCCTAGCACAGATACGCAGTATTTT.

The sample holds a few counts of this clonotype. The V and J genes are TRBV24-1 and TRBJ1-6; D may be TRBD1 (5 bases). From germline, CDR1 is KGHDR and CDR2 SFDVKD. V was trimmed by 10 bases and J by 9 bases, leaving 9 bases between them. CDR3 length equals 11 residues. The CDR3 DNA sequence: TGTGCCACAGGGGAACGTTCACCCCTCCACTTT. Translating gives CATGERSPLHF.

This clonotype appeared many times. V gene TRBV28 combines with J gene TRBJ1-5; D may be TRBD1 (5 bases). This CDR3 has 15 amino acids. From germline, CDR1 is MDHEN and CDR2 SYDVKM. V dropped 2 bases and J dropped 5 bases, with 13 bases sitting between them. The CDR3 sequence: CASSLTGRPDQPQHF. The DNA of the CDR3 is TGTGCCAGCAGTTTAACGGGGCGTCCGGATCAGCCCCAGCATTTT.

This clonotype occurred many times. The genes are TRBV6-1 and TRBJ2-1; the D gene is possibly TRBD1 (6 bases). V lost 3 bases to trimming and J lost 10 bases, with 28 bases between them. Germline V gene sequence: CDR1 MNHNS, CDR2 SASEGT. This CDR3 region has 18 residues. Written as DNA, the CDR3 is TGTGCCAGCAGTGACACTGGCAGGGGCTCGCCTACACCAACAGAGCAGTTCTTC. Residues: CASSDTGRGSPTPTEQFF.

The chain carries TRBV3-2 and TRBJ2-1; the table gives TRBD1 as D, unverified against the DNA. TRBV3-2 is annotated as a pseudogene. The CDR3 runs to 17 residues. The CDR3 region is CASISSTGGASYNEQFF. CDR3 coding DNA: TGTGCCAGCATCTCCTCAACAGGGGGCGCCTCGTACAATGAGCAGTTCTTC.

V is TRBV11-2 and J is TRBJ2-1; D not certain. V was trimmed by 5 bases and J by 5 bases, leaving 10 bases between them. This CDR3 spans 13 amino acids. Germline V CDR1 and CDR2: SGHAT, FQNNGV. CDR3 region: CASSVSPNNEQFF. The CDR3 DNA is TGTGCCAGCAGCGTGAGCCCGAACAATGAGCAGTTCTTC.

This clonotype has a handful of counts. This rearrangement joins TRBV7-8 to TRBJ2-1; D perhaps matches TRBD2 (7 bases). The CDR3 length is 16 residues. V was clipped by 6 bases and J by 3 bases, with 18 bases between them. Germline V gene sequence: CDR1 SGHVS, CDR2 FQNEAQ. The CDR3 is CASRPGGGSGYNEQFF. The CDR3 DNA is TGTGCCAGCAGGCCTGGGGGCGGGAGCGGCTACAATGAGCAGTTCTTC.

This clonotype was recorded a few times. This rearrangement joins TRBV27 to TRBJ1-1; tentatively, D is TRBD1 (5 bases). The V and J ends lost 5 bases and 5 bases respectively, with 15 bases between them. CDR3 length: 14 amino acids. Germline assignment: CDR1 MNHEY and CDR2 SMNVEV (reference sequence). CDR3 loop: CASSTPGQGTEAFF. CDR3 DNA sequence: TGTGCCAGCAGTACCCCAGGGCAGGGAACTGAAGCTTTCTTT.

The chain has TRBV9 and TRBJ2-1, with 8 positions matching TRBD2. The V and J ends lost 0 bases and 2 bases, in that order; junction bases with no gene match: 4. Germline values: CDR1 SGDLS, CDR2 YYNGEE. This CDR3 has 16 residues. The CDR3, as DNA: TGTGCCAGCAGCGTAGCGAATAGCGGGACCTACAATGAGCAGTTCTTC. Translating gives CASSVANSGTYNEQFF.

This rearrangement joins TRBV19 to TRBJ1-1; D remains unclear. Trimming removed 5 bases from V and 0 bases from J, with 10 bases in between. Germline CDR1 and CDR2: LNHDA and SQIVND (reference sequence). The CDR3 loop spans 14 amino acids. CDR3 sequence: CASSLASLNTEAFF. CDR3 DNA: TGTGCCAGTAGTTTGGCCAGTTTGAACACTGAAGCTTTCTTT.

Many counts were recorded for this clonotype. The V call is TRBV7-9, the J call TRBJ1-1; maybe TRBD1 (6 bases). Trimming took off 5 bases at V and 1 base at J, with 8 bases between the two ends. The CDR3 length is 13 residues. Germline assignment: CDR1 SEHNR and CDR2 FQNEAQ (reference sequence). The CDR3 sequence: CASSKGQNTEAFF. The CDR3 coding sequence is TGTGCCAGCAGCAAGGGACAGAACACTGAAGCTTTCTTT.

This clonotype was seen repeatedly, ten times or more. The chain combines TRBV28 with TRBJ1-6, with no clear D. V was trimmed by 3 bases and J by 0 bases, leaving 18 bases between them. CDR1 MDHEN and CDR2 SYDVKM come from the germline V gene. The CDR3 has 19 residues. The CDR3 DNA sequence: TGTGCCAGCAGTTTTGGCATGGTGCCGAGGAGCTCCTATAATTCACCCCTCCACTTT. Protein: CASSFGMVPRSSYNSPLHF.

This clonotype has ten or more counts. This chain links TRBV28 with TRBJ1-1; tentatively, D is TRBD1 (6 bases). With 8 bases removed from V and 0 bases from J, the gap between germline ends came to 13 bases. CDR1 and CDR2 from the germline V gene are MDHEN and SYDVKM. The CDR3 covers 14 residues. CDR3 nucleotides: TGTGCCAGCGACACTACAGGGTTGAACACTGAAGCTTTCTTT. It is translated as CASDTTGLNTEAFF.

This clonotype was seen a few times. V is TRBV30 and J is TRBJ2-2; 10 positions match TRBD2. V trimming: 3 bases; J trimming: 1 base; junction bases outside the gene matches: 8. Germline values: CDR1 GTSNPN, CDR2 SVGIG (reference sequence). The CDR3 covers 17 residues. The DNA for the CDR3 is TGTGCCTGGAGAGCCAAGTTAGCGGGGGGGAACACCGGGGAGCTGTTTTTT. Translation gives CAWRAKLAGGNTGELFF.

The chain links TRBV14 to TRBJ2-5; 12 bases are a match to TRBD2. The junction had 9 bases not matched to a gene; V was cut back by 4 bases and J by 0 bases. CDR1 and CDR2 (germline): SGHDN, FVKESK. This CDR3 has 18 amino acids. DNA of the CDR3: TGTGCCAGCAGCCGGGCAGGGACTAGCGGGTCATACCAAGAGACCCAGTACTTC. Encoded protein: CASSRAGTSGSYQETQYF. Full variable domain (remainder filled in from reference TRBV14 and TRBJ2-5): EAGVTQFPSHSVIEKGQTVTLRCDPISGHDNLYWYRRVMGKEIKFLLHFVKESKQDESGMPNNRFLAERTGGTYSTLKVQPAELEDSGVYFCASSRAGTSGSYQETQYFGPGTRLLVL.

This clonotype was found many times. V gene TRBV28 combines with J gene TRBJ2-7; D might be TRBD2 (6 bases). The length of the CDR3 is 13 residues. Germline V gene data show CDR1 as MDHEN and CDR2 as SYDVKM. Trimming cost V 5 bases and J 5 bases, with 13 bases left between them. CDR3 nucleotide sequence: TGTGCCAGCAGTATATTGGGAGGCGACGAGCAGTACTTC. It specifies CASSILGGDEQYF.

The V call is TRBV30, the J call TRBJ2-7; 8 positions match TRBD1. Germline CDR1 is GTSNPN and CDR2 is SVGIG (reference sequence). Trimming took 4 bases from V and 2 from J; bases not matched to a gene: 19. This CDR3 region has 18 residues. The CDR3 sequence is CAWNPVQGAGWGPYEQYF. The CDR3 DNA reads as TGTGCCTGGAACCCGGTCCAGGGGGCCGGGTGGGGCCCCTACGAGCAGTACTTC.